The text below deals with one T cell receptor (beta chain). The target antigen is unknown. This entry comes from a study of blood T cells in healthy people across ages. The study's findings and limits: Per-million-T-cell TCR beta diversity fell roughly linearly with age. Donor CMV status, an unknown factor, possibly confounded changes in expanded clonotypes.

Primed by a sample-barcoded 5' primer and a J-beta primer mix, a second PCR proceeded for 7 to 11 cycles. The authors tagged each cDNA molecule using a template-switch adaptor with 12 random nucleotides. TCRdb recomputed calls from the 5' RACE reads with MiXCR, one row per CDR3 protein. The table includes 1.8 million or so distinct CDR3 sequences, around 42% detected once. Donors were healthy Caucasian individuals from Russia aged roughly 6 to 90. The V gene lost 5 bases and the J gene lost 1 base, with 8 bases spanning the gap. Germline V CDR1 and CDR2: SEHNR, FQNEAQ (reference sequence). The CDR3 is 13 residues long.

The chain uses TRBV7-9 and TRBJ1-2; no clear D. The sequence was collected from a human donor in good health. The material sequenced was blood. The CDR3 loop reads CASSHASNYGYTF. The CDR3 nucleotides read TGTGCCAGCAGCCATGCGAGTAACTATGGCTACACCTTC.